The next 26 T cell receptor beta chains were all read from a single sample in a study of T cell repertoires in cytomegalovirus infection. TCRdb re-derived calls from the reads in MiXCR, one entry per CDR3 protein. The table includes some 600,000 distinct CDR3 sequences, 20% to 25% detected once. Source material: CD8+ T cells from PBMCs. The origin of the receptors is a human donor in good health (CMV status not recorded). Some clones in this sample may be carry-over from other donors' samples.

The chain uses TRBV5-1 and TRBJ2-1; D perhaps matches TRBD2 (7 bases). Germline CDR1 and CDR2: SGHRS and YFSETQ. The CDR3 spans 16 residues. The V and J ends lost 0 bases and 5 bases respectively, with 15 bases between them. The CDR3 DNA reads as TGCGCCAGCAGCTTGGTAGGGGGGGGGCCCAACAATGAGCAGTTCTTC. Amino acid sequence: CASSLVGGGPNNEQFF. The full variable domain, completed using reference TRBV5-1 and TRBJ2-1, is KAGVTQTPRYLIKTRGQQVTLSCSPISGHRSVSWYQQTPGQGLQFLFEYFSETQRNKGNFPGRFSGRQFSNSRSEMNVSTLELGDSALYLCASSLVGGGPNNEQFFGPGTRLTVL.

This clonotype was detected a few times. The rearrangement uses TRBV6-2 or TRBV6-3 and TRBJ2-3; TRBD1 aligns across 7 bases. J was trimmed by 0 bases and V by 6 bases; bases with no gene match: 6. The CDR3 is 15 amino acids. Germline CDR1 is MNHEY and CDR2 is SVGEGT. CDR3 loop: CASRDRDRSTDTQYF. CDR3 coding DNA: TGTGCCAGCAGGGACCGGGACAGAAGCACAGATACGCAGTATTTT.

In the case of this clonotype: One junction end does not reproduce the germline sequence, and a read error may be involved. The V call is TRBV6-2 or TRBV6-3, the J call TRBJ2-6, with D tentatively TRBD2 (6 bases). CDR1 and CDR2 (germline): MNHEY, SVGEGT. The CDR3 is 17 residues long. The CDR3 spells CASRHPGENSGVNVLTF. The CDR3 nucleotides are TGTGCCAGCAGGCACCCGGGAGAAAACTCTGGGGTCAACGTCCTGACTTTC.

This clonotype has at least ten counts. The chain carries TRBV7-9 and TRBJ1-1; no clear D gene. In germline, CDR1 is SEHNR, CDR2 FQNEAQ (reference sequence). Between the trimmed V and J ends, which lost 1 base and 3 bases, there was a span of 12 bases. The CDR3 spans 15 residues. In DNA, the CDR3 is TGTGCCAGCAGCTTAGATAAATATCCGTACACTGAAGCTTTCTTT. This encodes CASSLDKYPYTEAFF.

This clonotype was seen many times. This chain joins TRBV27 and TRBJ2-3, with 16 nucleotides matching TRBD2. CDR3 length: 20 residues. The trim removed 0 bases at V and 4 bases at J, leaving 10 bases unmatched. The germline V gene encodes CDR1 MNHEY and CDR2 SMNVEV (reference sequence). CDR3 residues: CASSLSLGLAGGLWADTQYF. The CDR3, as DNA: TGTGCCAGCAGTTTATCCTTGGGACTAGCGGGGGGGCTTTGGGCAGATACGCAGTATTTT.

This clonotype was counted at least ten times. This chain joins TRBV7-9 and TRBJ2-3; 9 positions match TRBD1. With 4 bases clipped from V and 2 bases from J, the junction kept 1 base outside the gene matches. This CDR3 has 14 residues. Germline V gene lookup returns CDR1 SEHNR and CDR2 FQNEAQ (reference sequence). CDR3 in amino acids: CASSSQGATDTQYF. The CDR3 DNA sequence: TGTGCCAGCAGCTCACAGGGGGCCACAGATACGCAGTATTTT.

The chain couples TRBV7-9 to TRBJ1-4; D remains unclear. Germline CDR1 is SEHNR and CDR2 is FQNEAQ (reference sequence). The CDR3 totals 14 residues. Trimming cost V 1 base and J 11 bases, with 14 bases left between them. CDR3 DNA: TGTGCCAGCAGCTTAGTTGAAGGAAATGCCAAACTGTTTTTT. Translation gives CASSLVEGNAKLFF.

This clonotype was counted between two and nine times. The chain employs TRBV15 and TRBJ2-3; D unclear. The germline V and J ends were trimmed by 7 bases and 1 base, with 9 bases remaining between them. The length of the CDR3 is 13 residues. From germline, CDR1 is LNHNV and CDR2 YYDKDF (reference sequence). CDR3 amino acids: CATNLKRTDTQYF. The CDR3 DNA sequence: TGTGCCACCAACTTGAAGCGCACAGATACGCAGTATTTT.

The sample holds a few counts of this clonotype. The V call is TRBV9, the J call TRBJ2-7; D gene uncertain. Germline values: CDR1 SGDLS, CDR2 YYNGEE. CDR3 length equals 12 residues. Between the trimmed V and J ends, which lost 5 bases and 4 bases, there was a span of 10 bases. The CDR3 sequence is CASRGDGYEQYF. Here the CDR3 DNA reads TGTGCCAGCAGAGGAGACGGGTACGAGCAGTACTTC.

This clonotype came up a few times. The chain has TRBV5-1 and TRBJ2-4; D remains ambiguous. V was cut by 0 bases and J by 2 bases, with 9 bases left in between. Germline-derived CDR1 and CDR2 are SGHRS and YFSETQ. There are 15 residues in the CDR3. The CDR3 nucleotides are TGCGCCAGCAGCTTGGCGGCTGATACCAAAAACATTCAGTACTTC. Residues: CASSLAADTKNIQYF. The variable domain in full, with the rest retrieved from reference TRBV5-1 and TRBJ2-4, is KAGVTQTPRYLIKTRGQQVTLSCSPISGHRSVSWYQQTPGQGLQFLFEYFSETQRNKGNFPGRFSGRQFSNSRSEMNVSTLELGDSALYLCASSLAADTKNIQYFGAGTRLSVL.

This clonotype was seen at least ten times. CDR3 residues: CASSLDGGSTEAFF. The CDR3 nucleotides are TGTGCCAGCAGCTTAGACGGAGGGAGCACTGAAGCTTTCTTT. V gene TRBV7-2 combines with J gene TRBJ1-1; no definite D call. CDR3 length: 14 amino acids. V shed 1 base and J shed 4 bases, with 10 bases lying between them. Germline CDR1 and CDR2: SGHTA and FQGNSA.

The V gene is TRBV27, the J gene TRBJ2-1, with 8 nucleotides matching TRBD1. The CDR3 loop spans 12 amino acids. V trimming: 10 bases; J trimming: 8 bases; junction bases outside the gene matches: 7. Germline values: CDR1 MNHEY, CDR2 SMNVEV (reference sequence). In nucleotides, the CDR3 is TGTGCCACCAGGACAGGGAAAGATGAGCAGTTCTTC. This codes for CATRTGKDEQFF.

This clonotype was counted a few times. The chain couples TRBV6-2 or TRBV6-3 to TRBJ2-7; the D is unclear. There are 15 residues in the CDR3. Germline CDR1 reads MNHEY; CDR2 reads SVGEGT. Trimming pared 6 bases from V and 0 bases from J, leaving 15 bases between. CDR3 nucleotides: TGTGCCAGCAGCCCTCCGACAAGGCCCTCCTACGAGCAGTACGTC. Its protein is CASSPPTRPSYEQYV.

This clonotype was detected many times. The chain combines TRBV7-8 with TRBJ2-3; D could derive from TRBD1 or TRBD2 (5 bases each). The CDR3 has 15 residues. Germline CDR1 SGHVS, CDR2 FQNEAQ. V lost 1 base and J lost 0, with 8 bases in between. CDR3 coding DNA: TGTGCCAGCAGCTTAGTGGGACGGAGCACAGATACGCAGTATTTT. It encodes CASSLVGRSTDTQYF.

This clonotype was picked up a small number of times. The genes are TRBV7-9 and TRBJ2-1; no reliable D call. CDR1 is SEHNR and CDR2 is FQNEAQ in the germline V gene (reference sequence). The CDR3 spans 13 residues. The V end lost 4 bases, the J end lost 5 bases, and 9 bases lay between the germline ends. The CDR3: CASSSHLDNEQFF. The CDR3 DNA reads TGTGCCAGCAGCTCCCACTTGGACAATGAGCAGTTCTTC.

The rearrangement uses TRBV20-1 and TRBJ1-6; the match to TRBD1 covers 7 bases. The CDR3 runs to 15 residues. The germline CDR1 and CDR2 sequences are DFQATT and SNEGSKA (reference sequence). Trimming took 5 bases from V and 0 from J; bases not matched to a gene: 4. The CDR3, as DNA: TGCAGTGCTTCGGACAGGAGCTCCTATAATTCACCCCTCCACTTT. This gives the protein CSASDRSSYNSPLHF.

V gene TRBV7-9 combines with J gene TRBJ2-7; D remains unclear. The germline gives CDR1 SEHNR, CDR2 FQNEAQ (reference sequence). This CDR3 region has 15 residues. With 5 bases removed from V and 0 bases from J, the gap between germline ends came to 14 bases. The CDR3 is CASSGTRSDSYEQYF. In DNA form, the CDR3 reads TGTGCCAGCAGCGGAACCCGGTCGGACTCCTACGAGCAGTACTTC.

This clonotype appeared a few times. The rearrangement uses TRBV6-2 or TRBV6-3 and TRBJ1-1, with D hard to call. The length of the CDR3 is 15 residues. Germline values: CDR1 MNHEY, CDR2 SVGEGT. Trimming took off 5 bases at V and 5 bases at J, with 18 bases between the two ends. The chain's CDR3 is CASSRGRPVLTEAFF. In DNA form, the CDR3 reads TGTGCCAGCAGTCGTGGACGCCCGGTATTGACTGAAGCTTTCTTT.

V usage is TRBV20-1 and J usage is TRBJ2-2; 10 positions agree with TRBD2. Germline assignment: CDR1 DFQATT and CDR2 SNEGSKA (reference sequence). Unmatched junction bases numbered 7, after V lost 0 bases and J lost 3 bases. The CDR3 loop spans 17 amino acids. CDR3 nucleotides: TGCAGTGCTAGAGACCTAGCGGGGGAATATGACACCGGGGAGCTGTTTTTT. Translated: CSARDLAGEYDTGELFF.

This clonotype was picked up a small number of times. The chain uses TRBV10-3 and TRBJ2-5; D unresolved. Per the germline V gene, CDR1 is ENHRY and CDR2 is SYGVKD. The length of the CDR3 is 13 residues. V lost 10 bases to trimming and J lost 2 bases, with 14 bases between them. The chain's CDR3 is CATLSLGQETQYF. CDR3 DNA: TGTGCCACTTTAAGCCTGGGTCAAGAGACCCAGTACTTC.

In its sample, this clonotype was seen many times. This sequence joins TRBV7-6 and TRBJ2-2; weak D call: TRBD2 (6 bases). CDR1 is SGHVS and CDR2 is FNYEAQ in the germline V gene. V was trimmed by 4 bases and J by 3 bases, leaving 9 bases between them. The CDR3 is made up of 14 amino acids. CDR3 loop: CASSSQRDTGELFF. CDR3 nucleotide sequence: TGTGCCAGCAGCTCACAGCGGGACACCGGGGAGCTGTTTTTT.

This clonotype has only a few counts. The chain couples TRBV19 to TRBJ1-1; 8 bases map to TRBD1. The CDR3 has 13 amino acids. The trim removed 8 bases at V and 4 bases at J, leaving 6 bases unmatched. The germline V gene encodes CDR1 LNHDA and CDR2 SQIVND (reference sequence). The CDR3 reads CASSGQGATEAFF. For the CDR3, the DNA is TGTGCCAGTTCAGGACAGGGTGCCACTGAAGCTTTCTTT. The full variable domain, in which reference TRBV19 and TRBJ1-1 provide the parts outside the CDR3, is DGGITQSPKYLFRKEGQNVTLSCEQNLNHDAMYWYRQDPGQGLRLIYYSQIVNDFQKGDIAEGYSVSREKKESFPLTVTSAQKNPTAFYLCASSGQGATEAFFGQGTRLTVV.

This clonotype was detected only a few times. The chain carries TRBV19 and TRBJ1-1; D is undetermined. The germline V gene has CDR1 LNHDA and CDR2 SQIVND (reference sequence). The length of the CDR3 is 14 residues. V was cut by 5 bases and J by 0 bases, with 10 bases left in between. CDR3 sequence reads: CASSVGPMNTEAFF. The CDR3 DNA is TGTGCCAGTAGTGTGGGTCCCATGAACACTGAAGCTTTCTTT. Together with reference TRBV19 and TRBJ1-1, the CDR3 gives the full variable domain: DGGITQSPKYLFRKEGQNVTLSCEQNLNHDAMYWYRQDPGQGLRLIYYSQIVNDFQKGDIAEGYSVSREKKESFPLTVTSAQKNPTAFYLCASSVGPMNTEAFFGQGTRLTVV.

This clonotype has a count of ten or more. Written as DNA, the CDR3 is TGCGCCAGCAGCCAGTGGGGACACCCGAACACCGGGGAGCTGTTTTTT. Residues: CASSQWGHPNTGELFF. V usage is TRBV4-1 and J usage is TRBJ2-2; D is perhaps TRBD1 (6 bases). V shed 3 bases and J shed 0 bases, with 11 bases lying between them. CDR1 and CDR2 (germline): MGHRA, YSYEKL. The CDR3 is 16 amino acids.

There are many counts of this clonotype. J is TRBJ1-6 and V is TRBV7-3; no definite D call. Between the trimmed V and J ends, which lost 3 bases and 1 base, there was a span of 1 base. CDR1 is SGHTA and CDR2 is FQGTGA in the germline V gene. The length of the CDR3 is 13 residues. In DNA form, the CDR3 reads TGTGCCAGCAGCTTGTCCTATAATTCACCCCTCCACTTT. Translation: CASSLSYNSPLHF.

This clonotype was counted between two and nine times. V usage is TRBV7-3 and J usage is TRBJ2-2, with no clear D. V shed 4 bases and J shed 0 bases, with 9 bases lying between them. The CDR3 runs to 15 residues. Looked up from germline, CDR1 is SGHTA and CDR2 is FQGTGA. CDR3: CASSSGISNTGELFF. The CDR3 DNA follows: TGTGCCAGCAGCTCCGGAATCTCGAACACCGGGGAGCTGTTTTTT.